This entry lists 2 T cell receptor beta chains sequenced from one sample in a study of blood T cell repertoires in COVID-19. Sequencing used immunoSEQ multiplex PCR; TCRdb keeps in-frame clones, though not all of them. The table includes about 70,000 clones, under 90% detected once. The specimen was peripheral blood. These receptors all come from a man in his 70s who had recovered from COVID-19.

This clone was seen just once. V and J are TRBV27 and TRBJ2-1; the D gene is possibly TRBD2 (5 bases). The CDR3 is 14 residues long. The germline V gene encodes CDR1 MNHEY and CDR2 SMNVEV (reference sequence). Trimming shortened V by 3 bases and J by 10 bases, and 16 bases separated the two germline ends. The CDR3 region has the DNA TGTGCCAGCAGTTTCGTGGGAGCCGCCGCCGAGCAGTTCTTC. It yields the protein CASSFVGAAAEQFF.

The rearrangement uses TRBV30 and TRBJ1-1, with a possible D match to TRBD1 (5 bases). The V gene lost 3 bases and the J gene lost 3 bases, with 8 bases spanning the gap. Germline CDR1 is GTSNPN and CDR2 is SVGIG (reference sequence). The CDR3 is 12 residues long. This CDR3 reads CAWRGGDTEAFF. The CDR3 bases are TGTGCCTGGAGAGGAGGGGACACTGAAGCTTTCTTT.